This entry lists 22 T cell receptor beta chains sequenced from one sample in a study of radiotherapy plus CTLA-4 blockade in lung cancer. TCRdb keeps only in-frame clones here, not all; method: immunoSEQ multiplex PCR. The sample yields around 65,000 clones, about 72% seen once. Source: peripheral blood, taken from a patient treated with radiotherapy plus ipilimumab. The receptors here all came from a human donor with non-small cell lung cancer who had a complete response to radiotherapy plus ipilimumab.

V gene TRBV7-8 combines with J gene TRBJ1-2, with unresolved D. With 1 base removed from V and 6 bases from J, the gap between germline ends came to 15 bases. The CDR3 contains 15 residues. CDR1 is SGHVS, CDR2 FQNEAQ, per germline. The CDR3 sequence: CASSLEGSNVDGYTF. CDR3 coding DNA: TGTGCCAGCAGCTTAGAGGGTAGTAATGTGGATGGCTACACCTTC.

Of note for this clone: Different DNA sequences within this sample yield the same CDR3. The chain employs TRBV5-1 and TRBJ1-4; TRBD1 agrees at 7 bases. The germline V gene has CDR1 SGHRS and CDR2 YFSETQ. The CDR3 is 14 amino acids. J gave up 2 bases and V 4 bases, and 2 bases lay outside the gene matches. The CDR3 DNA is TGCGCCAGCAGCCCACAGGGGACTAATGAAAAACTGTTTTTT. Residues: CASSPQGTNEKLFF. Full variable domain (remainder filled in from reference TRBV5-1 and TRBJ1-4): KAGVTQTPRYLIKTRGQQVTLSCSPISGHRSVSWYQQTPGQGLQFLFEYFSETQRNKGNFPGRFSGRQFSNSRSEMNVSTLELGDSALYLCASSPQGTNEKLFFGSGTQLSVL.

For the CDR3, the DNA is TGTGCCAGCAGTGAAAGCTGGAGGGGAACTGAAGCTTTCTTT. Translation: CASSESWRGTEAFF. The chain uses TRBV6-1 and TRBJ1-1; perhaps TRBD1 as D (5 bases). The CDR3 is 14 residues long. In germline, CDR1 is MNHNS, CDR2 SASEGT. V lost 2 bases to trimming and J lost 5 bases, with 12 bases between them.

J is TRBJ1-1 and V is TRBV18, with D possibly TRBD1 on 5 matching bases. The length of the CDR3 is 14 residues. CDR1 KGHSH and CDR2 LQKENI come from the germline V gene. V was clipped by 2 bases and J by 5 bases, with 12 bases between them. This CDR3 reads CASSPVRAGTEAFF. Written as DNA, the CDR3 is TGTGCCAGCTCACCAGTCCGGGCAGGGACTGAAGCTTTCTTT.

The chain recombines TRBV6-1 with TRBJ1-6; D ambiguous. The V gene lost 8 bases and the J gene lost 5 bases, with 10 bases spanning the gap. The CDR3 is 13 amino acids. Per germline, CDR1 MNHNS and CDR2 SASEGT. The CDR3 protein is CASSGPNNSPLHF. CDR3 nucleotide sequence: TGTGCCAGCTCCGGGCCCAATAATTCACCCCTCCACTTT.

The sample holds a few counts of this clone. The chain is built from TRBV5-4 and TRBJ2-1, with 7 bases identical to TRBD1. The CDR3 extends over 12 amino acids. V was pared by 3 bases and J by 6 bases, with 0 bases of the junction left unmatched. Germline V CDR1 and CDR2: SGHNT, YYREEE (reference sequence). CDR3 nucleotide sequence: TGTGCCAGCAGCTCAGGGGGCAATGAGCAGTTCTTC. Its translation is CASSSGGNEQFF.

J is TRBJ1-1 and V is TRBV19, with unresolved D. V dropped 7 bases and J dropped 3 bases, with 9 bases sitting between them. The CDR3 contains 12 residues. The V gene's germline CDR1 is LNHDA and CDR2 SQIVND (reference sequence). CDR3 nucleotides: TGTGCCAGTACGGGTAGGGACACTGAAGCTTTCTTT. Translated: CASTGRDTEAFF.

The chain employs TRBV6-5 and TRBJ1-4; possibly TRBD1 for D (5 bases). Germline V gives CDR1 MNHEY, CDR2 SVGAGI. V shed 6 bases and J shed 8 bases, with 13 bases lying between them. The CDR3 totals 13 residues. CDR3 sequence reads: CASRRAGIEKLFF. The CDR3 region has the DNA TGTGCCAGCAGGCGGGCAGGGATAGAAAAACTGTTTTTT.

The chain links TRBV7-9 to TRBJ1-1, with D unresolved. Germline V lookup: CDR1 SEHNR, CDR2 FQNEAQ (reference sequence). The CDR3 spans 12 residues. Trimming removed 5 bases at V and 7 bases at J, with 11 bases between. Here the CDR3 reads CASSLVRLEAFF. The DNA of the CDR3 is TGTGCCAGCAGCCTCGTGCGGCTTGAAGCTTTCTTT.

The J gene is TRBJ2-5, the V gene TRBV5-8, with 8 positions matching TRBD1. J lost 4 bases, V lost 5 bases, and 7 bases had no gene match. CDR1 and CDR2 (germline): SGHTS, YDEGEE. The CDR3 extends over 14 amino acids. The CDR3 sequence: CASSAWDRRETQYF. CDR3 nucleotides: TGTGCCAGCAGTGCTTGGGACAGGAGAGAGACCCAGTACTTC.

This rearrangement joins TRBV4-1 to TRBJ1-1, with D perhaps TRBD1 (6 bases). V lost 4 bases and J 1 base, leaving 19 bases between the germline ends. Germline CDR1 and CDR2: MGHRA and YSYEKL. This CDR3 has 17 residues. CDR3: CASSPPSRGFKNTEAFF. The CDR3, as DNA: TGCGCCAGCAGCCCCCCGAGTAGGGGGTTCAAGAACACTGAAGCTTTCTTT.

This clone was counted a few times. The chain recombines TRBV7-8 with TRBJ1-2, with D possibly TRBD1 on 5 matching bases. The ends were cut back, 4 bases at V and 10 bases at J, with 10 bases in the middle. Germline lookup yields CDR1 SGHVS and CDR2 FQNEAQ. There are 11 residues in the CDR3. The CDR3 protein is CASSSSGTYTF. Written as DNA, the CDR3 is TGTGCCAGCAGCTCCTCCGGGACCTACACCTTC.

This clone came up once. The chain uses TRBV7-6 and TRBJ2-5, with 7 positions matching TRBD2. The V gene's germline CDR1 is SGHVS and CDR2 FNYEAQ. There are 16 residues in the CDR3. Trimming at V came to 4 bases and at J to 0 bases, leaving 8 bases not matched to a gene. This CDR3 reads CASSSPLGGNQETQYF. The DNA of the CDR3 is TGTGCCAGCAGCTCTCCCTTGGGAGGGAACCAAGAGACCCAGTACTTC.

V and J are TRBV19 and TRBJ1-1; no clear D gene. V gave up 7 bases and J gave up 2 bases, with 5 bases separating them. This CDR3 is built from 11 residues. Germline V CDR1 and CDR2: LNHDA, SQIVND (reference sequence). This chain's CDR3 is CASKGNTEAFF. DNA for the CDR3: TGTGCCAGTAAGGGCAACACTGAAGCTTTCTTT.

V gene TRBV4-1 combines with J gene TRBJ2-5; D not resolved. Trimming stripped 0 bases from V and 5 bases from J, with 16 bases between. CDR1 is MGHRA and CDR2 is YSYEKL in the germline V gene. This CDR3 is 16 amino acids long. DNA of the CDR3: TGCGCCAGCAGCCAAGATAGGGATAATACTTGGGAGACCCAGTACTTC. Its translation: CASSQDRDNTWETQYF.

V is TRBV7-9 and J is TRBJ2-3; TRBD2 agrees at 9 bases. The CDR3 has 14 amino acids. The V and J ends lost 5 bases and 4 bases, in that order; junction bases with no gene match: 4. Germline CDR1 SEHNR, CDR2 FQNEAQ (reference sequence). CDR3 residues: CASSASGMADTQYF. The CDR3 DNA sequence: TGTGCCAGCAGCGCTAGCGGGATGGCAGATACGCAGTATTTT.

This clone was observed a single time. This chain links TRBV18 with TRBJ2-7; TRBD1 is a possible D gene (6 bases). The CDR3 covers 16 residues. Germline-derived CDR1 and CDR2 are KGHSH and LQKENI. The V and J ends lost 1 base and 2 bases respectively, with 15 bases between them. The CDR3 nucleotides are TGTGCCAGCTCACCACGGGTGGAGCAGGGGACCTACGAGCAGTACTTC. Translated: CASSPRVEQGTYEQYF.

CDR3 amino acids: CAWSRSGDSTDTQYF. In DNA form, the CDR3 reads TGTGCCTGGAGTCGGAGCGGGGATAGCACAGATACGCAGTATTTT. The rearrangement uses TRBV30 and TRBJ2-3, with 7 bases identical to TRBD2. The V and J ends lost 2 bases and 0 bases, in that order; junction bases with no gene match: 5. CDR1 and CDR2 (germline): GTSNPN, SVGIG (reference sequence). The CDR3 is 15 amino acids.

The chain uses TRBV5-8 and TRBJ2-7; D gene ambiguous. The germline gives CDR1 SGHTS, CDR2 YDEGEE. Trimming took off 7 bases at V and 2 bases at J, with 10 bases between the two ends. This CDR3 region has 12 residues. The CDR3 DNA follows: TGTGCCAGCGGCGCGAAAACCTACGAGCAGTACGTC. Translating gives CASGAKTYEQYV.

The gene calls are TRBV7-2 and TRBJ1-2, with D hard to call. Germline assignment: CDR1 SGHTA and CDR2 FQGNSA. Trimming removed 8 bases from V and 4 bases from J, with 14 bases in between. This CDR3 region has 13 residues. The CDR3 DNA is TGTGCCAGCGAGCTTACCCAAGGCTATGGCTACACCTTC. Amino acids: CASELTQGYGYTF.

The V and J genes are TRBV1 and TRBJ2-1; TRBD2, the table's D call, was not compared with the DNA. TRBV1 is a documented pseudogene. The CDR3 extends over 18 amino acids. The CDR3, as DNA: TGCACCAGCAGCCCAACTAGCGGGAGGGCCCCTTCGTACAATGAGCAGTTCTTC. Translated: CTSSPTSGRAPSYNEQFF.

The chain couples TRBV27 to TRBJ2-7; TRBD2 might be the D (6 bases). The CDR3 consists of 14 residues. V lost 5 bases to trimming and J lost 4 bases, with 15 bases between them. Germline V CDR1 and CDR2: MNHEY, SMNVEV (reference sequence). The CDR3 reads CASSLKSGSYEQYV. The CDR3 DNA sequence: TGTGCCAGCAGTCTAAAGTCCGGGAGTTACGAGCAGTACGTC.